The clone carrying this T cell receptor beta chain was seen a single time. Its antigen is not identified. The sample originates from a study of cytomegalovirus exposure and HLA in healthy donors. General study points: High sensitivity and specificity were reportedly achieved when the classifier diagnosed cytomegalovirus status. The study flagged about 150 TCR beta chains as cytomegalovirus-associated. The TCR clusters that emerged in the first cohort tended, a later analysis found, to co-occur in the approximately 120 validation repertoires.

The CDR3 is made up of 15 amino acids. V lost 5 bases and J 0 bases, leaving 11 bases between the germline ends. From germline, CDR1 is MDHEN and CDR2 SYDVKM. The repertoire was sequenced with immunoSEQ multiplex PCR; TCRdb's copy has only in-frame clones and lacks some. This sample has a few hundred thousand clones, with approximately 90% found just once. While the first cohort had 600 to 750 subjects, the donors belonged to the separate validation cohort of about 110 subjects. Specimen: PBMCs. V is TRBV28 and J is TRBJ1-3; D is possibly TRBD1 (5 bases). The clonotype was recovered from a woman between 18 and 30 years old in good health and CMV-seronegative. The CDR3 here is CASSLGLISGNTIYF. CDR3 coding DNA: TGTGCCAGCAGTCTGGGACTGATCTCTGGAAACACCATATATTTT.